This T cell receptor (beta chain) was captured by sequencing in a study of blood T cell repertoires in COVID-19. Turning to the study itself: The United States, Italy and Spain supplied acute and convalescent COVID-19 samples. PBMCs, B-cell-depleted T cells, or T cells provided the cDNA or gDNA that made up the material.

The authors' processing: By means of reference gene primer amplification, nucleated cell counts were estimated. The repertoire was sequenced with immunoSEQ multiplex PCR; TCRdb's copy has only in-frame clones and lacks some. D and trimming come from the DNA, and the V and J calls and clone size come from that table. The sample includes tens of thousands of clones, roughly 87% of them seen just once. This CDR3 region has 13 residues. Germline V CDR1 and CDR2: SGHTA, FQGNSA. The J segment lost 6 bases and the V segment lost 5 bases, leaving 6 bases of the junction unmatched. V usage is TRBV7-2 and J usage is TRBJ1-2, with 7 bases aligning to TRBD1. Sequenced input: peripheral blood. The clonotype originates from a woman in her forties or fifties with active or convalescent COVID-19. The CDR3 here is CASSTQTGNGYTF. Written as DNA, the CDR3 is TGTGCCAGCAGCACCCAGACAGGGAATGGCTACACCTTC. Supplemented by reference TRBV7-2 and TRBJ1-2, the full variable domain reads GAGVSQSPSNKVTEKGKDVELRCDPISGHTALYWYRQSLGQGLEFLIYFQGNSAPDKSGLPSDRFSAERTGGSVSTLTIQRTQQEDSAVYLCASSTQTGNGYTFGSGTRLTVV.